This T cell receptor beta chain was recovered during a study of shared clonotypes between healthy human individuals. The CDR3 runs 13 residues. Trimming took 7 bases from V and 3 from J; bases not matched to a gene: 5. Germline CDR1 and CDR2: WSHSY and SAAADI. This table comes from immunoSEQ multiplex PCR, and its TCRdb copy is limited to in-frame clones, with some not included. Counted here are millions of clones, under 95% occurring once; the ten biggest clones make up under 2%. CD8 cells classed as naive were CD45RO-negative and positively selected for CCR7, excluding terminally differentiated effector memory CD45RA+ cells. Everyone who donated was a Caucasian adult who lived in Nashville, Tennessee.

The sequence came from a man aged 18 to 35 in good health. Some clones in this sample may be carry-over from other donors' samples. The chain couples TRBV10-2 to TRBJ2-7; 8 bases agree with TRBD1. The sample comprised naive CD8+ T cells from PBMCs. CDR3 sequence (DNA): TGCGCCAGCACGGACAGGGTCGGCTACGAGCAGTACTTC. Amino acid sequence: CASTDRVGYEQYF.